Below are 20 T cell receptor beta chains sequenced from a single sample in a study of T-cell reconstitution after alpha-beta-depleted transplantation in children. Preparation of the TCRbeta library used unique molecular identifiers. TCRdb reprocessed the PCR reads via MiXCR and lists one record per CDR3 protein. The sample lists around 600,000 distinct CDR3 sequences; 10% to 13% were seen once. The sequences come from PBMCs from the stem cell graft donor, collected from the stem cell graft. The receptors shown here come from a human donor who donated a stem cell graft to a child with acute myeloid leukemia.

This clonotype turned up a few times. The J gene is TRBJ2-7, the V gene TRBV28; maybe TRBD1 (5 bases). Germline V gene sequence: CDR1 MDHEN, CDR2 SYDVKM. The CDR3 contains 15 residues. V lost 1 base to trimming and J lost 3 bases, with 13 bases between them. The CDR3: CASSLYSPGRYEQYF. CDR3 nucleotide sequence: TGTGCCAGCAGTTTATATTCTCCAGGGCGCTACGAGCAGTACTTC.

This clonotype was detected a few times. For the CDR3, the DNA is TGTGCCAGCAGCCTCCCCTGGGGCCTAGCGGGAGATTTAGATACGCAGTATTTT. Its translation: CASSLPWGLAGDLDTQYF. J is TRBJ2-3 and V is TRBV11-2; 10 bases are shared with TRBD2. This CDR3 has 18 residues. J lost 5 bases, V lost 5 bases, and 16 bases had no gene match. Germline V gives CDR1 SGHAT, CDR2 FQNNGV.

In this sample, this clonotype turned up a few times. The V and J genes are TRBV29-1 and TRBJ2-5; TRBD2 matches at 9 bases. The CDR3 extends over 14 amino acids. Trimming at V came to 7 bases and at J to 5 bases, leaving 11 bases not matched to a gene. CDR1 and CDR2 (germline): SQVTM, ANQGSEA. The CDR3 spells CSARAGGLVETQYF. DNA for the CDR3: TGCAGCGCCAGAGCGGGAGGTCTCGTGGAGACCCAGTACTTC.

This rearrangement joins TRBV7-2 to TRBJ2-3, with D unclear. This CDR3 spans 13 amino acids. Germline V gene lookup returns CDR1 SGHTA and CDR2 FQGNSA. Trimming shortened V by 2 bases and J by 5 bases, and 8 bases separated the two germline ends. The CDR3 DNA reads as TGTGCCAGCAGCTTATCTTTGGAAGATACGCAGTATTTT. Residues: CASSLSLEDTQYF.

This clonotype was observed many times. The V call is TRBV5-1, the J call TRBJ2-7; 7 nucleotides line up with TRBD1. The junction had 7 bases not matched to a gene; V was cut back by 0 bases and J by 1 base. The CDR3 is 16 residues long. CDR1 SGHRS and CDR2 YFSETQ come from the germline V gene. CDR3 in DNA: TGCGCCAGCAGCTTGGCCGAGACAGGGCTATCCTACGAGCAGTACTTC. This codes for CASSLAETGLSYEQYF.

V usage is TRBV5-1 and J usage is TRBJ1-1; D may be TRBD1 (5 bases). Trimming removed 4 bases from V and 6 bases from J, with 19 bases in between. Germline-derived CDR1 and CDR2 are SGHRS and YFSETQ. This CDR3 contains 15 residues. The CDR3 coding sequence is TGCGCCAGCAGCCTCACCGGCGGGGGGTCGGCTGAAGCTTTCTTT. Its protein product is CASSLTGGGSAEAFF.

This clonotype was detected only a few times. The gene calls are TRBV6-5 and TRBJ2-5; D is undetermined. Germline CDR1 MNHEY, CDR2 SVGAGI. V lost 8 bases and J lost 5, with 18 bases in between. CDR3 size: 14 residues. The CDR3 nucleotides read TGTGCCAGCGGTTCCCAAACCCCCGGGGAGACCCAGTACTTC. This sequence encodes CASGSQTPGETQYF.

In its sample, this clonotype was seen many times. V is TRBV10-3 and J is TRBJ2-4; 8 bases match TRBD1. Trimming cost V 2 bases and J 7 bases; bases outside gene matches: 1. The length of the CDR3 is 13 residues. Germline V lookup: CDR1 ENHRY, CDR2 SYGVKD. In DNA, the CDR3 is TGTGCCATCAGTGAGCAGGGGGCGAACATTCAGTACTTC. This sequence encodes CAISEQGANIQYF.

The V and J genes are TRBV7-6 and TRBJ2-5; a possible D gene is TRBD2 (5 bases). The CDR3 totals 15 residues. V lost 1 base to trimming and J lost 1 base, with 10 bases between them. Germline CDR1 SGHVS, CDR2 FNYEAQ. CDR3 protein: CASSLDGGSQETQYF. The DNA for the CDR3 is TGTGCCAGCAGCTTAGACGGAGGCAGCCAAGAGACCCAGTACTTC.

The chain uses TRBV20-1 and TRBJ2-1; the match to TRBD2 covers 10 bases. The V and J ends lost 3 bases and 1 base, in that order; junction bases with no gene match: 6. CDR1 and CDR2 from the germline V gene are DFQATT and SNEGSKA (reference sequence). This CDR3 has 16 residues. The CDR3 loop reads CSARALAGVSYNEQFF. CDR3 DNA sequence: TGCAGTGCTAGGGCTCTAGCGGGAGTTTCCTACAATGAGCAGTTCTTC.

This clonotype was detected a few times. The rearrangement links TRBV20-1 to TRBJ2-5; D call uncertain. Germline V gene data show CDR1 as DFQATT and CDR2 as SNEGSKA (reference sequence). Trimming shortened V by 0 bases and J by 0 bases, and 11 bases separated the two germline ends. The CDR3 runs to 15 residues. Written as DNA, the CDR3 is TGCAGTGCTAGAGATCAGGCCGACCACCAAGAGACCCAGTACTTC. It specifies CSARDQADHQETQYF.

V and J are TRBV7-9 and TRBJ1-5; TRBD1 agrees at 9 bases. V gave up 5 bases and J gave up 5 bases; unmatched junction bases: 7. The length of the CDR3 is 15 residues. Germline CDR1 is SEHNR and CDR2 is FQNEAQ (reference sequence). The CDR3 reads CASSRSGTGYQPQHF. DNA for the CDR3: TGTGCCAGCAGCAGAAGCGGGACAGGGTATCAGCCCCAGCATTTT. The full variable domain, with the rest looked up from reference TRBV7-9 and TRBJ1-5, is DTGVSQNPRHKITKRGQNVTFRCDPISEHNRLYWYRQTLGQGPEFLTYFQNEAQLEKSRLLSDRFSAERPKGSFSTLEIQRTEQGDSAMYLCASSRSGTGYQPQHFGDGTRLSIL.

The rearrangement links TRBV13 to TRBJ2-5, with D possibly TRBD1 on 5 matching bases. Germline loops: CDR1 PRHDT, CDR2 FYEKMQ (reference sequence). CDR3 length: 14 residues. Trimming left V 5 bases short and J 1 base short, with 11 bases between. CDR3: CASSDRGLQETQYF. The CDR3 nucleotides read TGTGCCAGCAGCGATAGGGGCCTCCAAGAGACCCAGTACTTC.

The chain recombines TRBV5-6 with TRBJ2-7; 9 bases agree with TRBD1. V gave up 1 base and J gave up 7 bases; unmatched junction bases: 6. Germline CDR1 is SGHDT and CDR2 is YYEEEE. CDR3 size: 14 residues. The CDR3 bases are TGTGCCAGCAGCTTGCTACAGGGGGCGGGTGAGCAGTACTTC. Residues: CASSLLQGAGEQYF.

There are many counts of this clonotype. This chain connects TRBV12-3 or TRBV12-4 to TRBJ2-5; D perhaps matches TRBD1 (6 bases). The CDR3 is made up of 15 amino acids. Trimming shortened V by 4 bases and J by 0 bases, and 12 bases separated the two germline ends. This chain's CDR3 is CASSSVTGYQETQYF. The CDR3 DNA follows: TGTGCCAGCAGTTCAGTAACAGGGTACCAAGAGACCCAGTACTTC.

V gene TRBV12-3 or TRBV12-4 combines with J gene TRBJ2-3; D is possibly TRBD1 or TRBD2 (6 bases each). The CDR3 covers 14 residues. Trimming left V 7 bases short and J 5 bases short, with 16 bases between. The CDR3 DNA reads TGTGCCAGCAACCCCGGGGGCCCGGGAGATACGCAGTATTTT. This codes for CASNPGGPGDTQYF.

This clonotype was detected many times. The rearrangement joins TRBV12-3 or TRBV12-4 to TRBJ1-1; D is unclear. Trimming stripped 4 bases from V and 0 bases from J, with 9 bases between. CDR3 length: 14 residues. The CDR3 loop is CASSSQNMNTEAFF. CDR3 DNA: TGTGCCAGCAGTTCACAGAACATGAACACTGAAGCTTTCTTT.

This clonotype appeared many times. Here the CDR3 reads CASSQDTGGHTGELFF. The CDR3 nucleotides are TGCGCCAGCAGCCAAGATACAGGGGGCCACACCGGGGAGCTGTTTTTT. J is TRBJ2-2 and V is TRBV4-3; TRBD1 matches 9 bases. V was clipped by 0 bases and J by 3 bases; unmatched bases: 2. Germline CDR1 and CDR2: LGHNA and YSLEER. This CDR3 is built from 16 residues.

This clonotype appeared many times. This chain's CDR3 is CASSRTSGAYNEQFF. For the CDR3, the DNA is TGTGCCAGCAGCCGGACTAGCGGGGCTTACAATGAGCAGTTCTTC. The V and J genes are TRBV7-8 and TRBJ2-1; 12 bases align to TRBD2. The CDR3 is made up of 15 amino acids. Germline V gives CDR1 SGHVS, CDR2 FQNEAQ. V lost 5 bases, J lost 4 bases, and 3 bases stayed unmatched. The full variable domain, its missing parts supplied by reference TRBV7-8 and TRBJ2-1, is GAGVSQSPRYKVAKRGQDVALRCDPISGHVSLFWYQQALGQGPEFLTYFQNEAQLDKSGLPSDRFFAERPEGSVSTLKIQRTQQEDSAVYLCASSRTSGAYNEQFFGPGTRLTVL.

The chain has TRBV6-1 and TRBJ2-2; D remains ambiguous. V gave up 3 bases and J gave up 0 bases, with 5 bases separating them. The CDR3 totals 14 residues. The germline CDR1 and CDR2 sequences are MNHNS and SASEGT. The CDR3 sequence is CASSDGPNTGELFF. In DNA form, the CDR3 reads TGTGCCAGCAGTGACGGACCGAACACCGGGGAGCTGTTTTTT.